The 19 T cell receptor beta chains below all came from one sample that was sequenced in a study of cytomegalovirus exposure and HLA in healthy donors. The PCR employed 60 Vbeta primers together with 13 Jbeta primers. Libraries were prepared by immunoSEQ multiplex PCR; TCRdb keeps only in-frame clonotypes and omits some of them. Found here are 65,000 to 95,000 clones; the top ten clones hold roughly 8%. Sequencing input: PBMCs. Source of these receptors: a female donor in good health and CMV-seropositive.

The V and J genes are TRBV6-6 and TRBJ2-7; D is possibly TRBD2 (5 bases). With 4 bases removed from V and 2 bases from J, the gap between germline ends came to 12 bases. Germline CDR1 is MNHNY and CDR2 is SVGAGI (reference sequence). CDR3 length: 14 amino acids. The CDR3 sequence is CASSSTGITYEQYF. The CDR3 bases are TGTGCCAGCAGTTCTACCGGGATCACCTACGAGCAGTACTTC.

V usage is TRBV29-1 and J usage is TRBJ1-5; D unresolved. V gave up 3 bases and J gave up 5 bases, with 11 bases separating them. The CDR3 consists of 13 residues. CDR1 and CDR2 (germline): SQVTM, ANQGSEA. In DNA form, the CDR3 reads TGCAGCGTTGACACGGGAATAGATCAGCCCCAGCATTTT. Its protein is CSVDTGIDQPQHF.

The rearrangement links TRBV4-1 to TRBJ2-7; D is possibly TRBD2 (5 bases). The germline gives CDR1 MGHRA, CDR2 YSYEKL. The CDR3 sequence is 13 residues long. Trimming left V 4 bases short and J 1 base short, with 8 bases between. As DNA, the CDR3 is TGCGCCAGCAGCCGGACGGGGTCCTACGAGCAGTACTTC. Protein product: CASSRTGSYEQYF.

V usage is TRBV19 and J usage is TRBJ2-3; perhaps TRBD2 as D (6 bases). The CDR3 is made up of 14 amino acids. Germline V gene data show CDR1 as LNHDA and CDR2 as SQIVND (reference sequence). V was clipped by 7 bases and J by 2 bases, with 13 bases between them. DNA for the CDR3: TGTGCCAGTAAGAGTAGCGGCTACACAGATACGCAGTATTTT. It is translated as CASKSSGYTDTQYF.

The chain couples TRBV7-2 to TRBJ1-5; D gene uncertain. The V end lost 6 bases, the J end lost 0 bases, and 6 bases lay between the germline ends. This CDR3 contains 13 residues. CDR1 and CDR2 from the germline V gene are SGHTA and FQGNSA. CDR3 in amino acids: CASSLNSNQPQHF. Written as DNA, the CDR3 is TGTGCCAGCAGTCTTAATAGCAATCAGCCCCAGCATTTT.

This chain uses TRBV30 with TRBJ2-6, with TRBD1 matching over 7 bases. The CDR3 loop spans 14 amino acids. Losses at the gene ends were 6 bases for V and 4 bases for J; bases not matched to a gene: 6. Germline CDR1 reads GTSNPN; CDR2 reads SVGIG (reference sequence). CDR3 in amino acids: CACPDRAGANVLTF. CDR3 nucleotides: TGTGCCTGTCCCGACAGGGCCGGGGCCAACGTCCTGACTTTC.

J is TRBJ1-2 and V is TRBV15; possible D gene TRBD1, 6 bases. The germline gives CDR1 LNHNV, CDR2 YYDKDF (reference sequence). Trimming removed 2 bases at V and 8 bases at J, with 18 bases between. The CDR3 spans 15 residues. Here the CDR3 DNA reads TGTGCCACCAGCAGAAGAGGGGGACCCCTCGGAGGCTACACCTTC. Encoded protein: CATSRRGGPLGGYTF.

This chain connects TRBV5-6 to TRBJ2-7; D is perhaps TRBD1 (5 bases). Trimming left V 1 base short and J 6 bases short, with 11 bases between. This CDR3 is 13 amino acids long. Per the germline V gene, CDR1 is SGHDT and CDR2 is YYEEEE. In nucleotides, the CDR3 is TGTGCCAGCAGCTTGAGGGATAGGGGCGAGCAGTACTTC. Amino acid sequence: CASSLRDRGEQYF.

This rearrangement joins TRBV11-2 to TRBJ2-5; 8 bases fit TRBD1. The CDR3 is 15 residues long. V trimming: 4 bases; J trimming: 1 base; junction bases outside the gene matches: 5. From germline, CDR1 is SGHAT and CDR2 FQNNGV. For the CDR3, the DNA is TGTGCCAGCAGCTCGCCAGGGGGCCCCCAAGAGACCCAGTACTTC. Translation gives CASSSPGGPQETQYF. The whole variable domain, filled in from reference TRBV11-2 and TRBJ2-5, reads EAGVAQSPRYKIIEKRQSVAFWCNPISGHATLYWYQQILGQGPKLLIQFQNNGVVDDSQLPKDRFSAERLKGVDSTLKIQPAKLEDSAVYLCASSSPGGPQETQYFGPGTRLLVL.

The rearrangement uses TRBV5-6 and TRBJ1-1; 8 bases match TRBD1. Germline values: CDR1 SGHDT, CDR2 YYEEEE. The V and J ends lost 0 bases and 7 bases, in that order; junction bases with no gene match: 2. The CDR3 runs to 13 residues. CDR3 sequence reads: CASSLDRGSEAFF. CDR3 nucleotide sequence: TGTGCCAGCAGCTTGGACAGGGGGAGTGAAGCTTTCTTT.

The chain has TRBV6-5 and TRBJ1-2; 9 nucleotides match TRBD1. Germline assignment: CDR1 MNHEY and CDR2 SVGAGI. V dropped 6 bases and J dropped 7; count of bases not matched to a gene: 6. The CDR3 totals 13 residues. This CDR3 is CASSPGQGSGYTF. DNA for the CDR3: TGTGCCAGCAGCCCGGGACAGGGAAGTGGCTACACCTTC.

The V and J genes are TRBV14 and TRBJ1-2, with D hard to call. CDR1 and CDR2 (germline): SGHDN, FVKESK. This CDR3 is built from 14 residues. V lost 4 bases to trimming and J lost 2 bases, with 11 bases between them. This CDR3 reads CASSLVRFNYGYTF. Here the CDR3 DNA reads TGTGCCAGCAGCCTGGTCAGGTTCAACTATGGCTACACCTTC.

This chain uses TRBV19 with TRBJ1-5; TRBD1 matches at 8 bases. The CDR3 consists of 16 residues. Trimming removed 7 bases from V and 6 bases from J; junction bases left unmatched: 14. Germline assignment: CDR1 LNHDA and CDR2 SQIVND (reference sequence). CDR3 amino acids: CASTATTGVDSQPQHF. Written as DNA, the CDR3 is TGTGCCAGTACCGCTACGACAGGGGTCGATAGTCAGCCCCAGCATTTT. Variable domain in full (rest from reference TRBV19 and TRBJ1-5): DGGITQSPKYLFRKEGQNVTLSCEQNLNHDAMYWYRQDPGQGLRLIYYSQIVNDFQKGDIAEGYSVSREKKESFPLTVTSAQKNPTAFYLCASTATTGVDSQPQHFGDGTRLSIL.

The genes are TRBV7-2 and TRBJ2-3; 10 nucleotides agree with TRBD1. J gave up 5 bases and V 1 base, and 0 bases lay outside the gene matches. The CDR3 runs to 14 residues. In germline, CDR1 is SGHTA, CDR2 FQGNSA. CDR3 in DNA: TGTGCCAGCAGCTTAGGGACAGGGGGAGATACGCAGTATTTT. It yields the protein CASSLGTGGDTQYF.

The chain recombines TRBV5-1 with TRBJ1-2, with 8 bases matching TRBD1. After removal of 3 bases from V and 8 bases from J, the junction contained 9 bases not matched to a gene. The CDR3 is 14 residues long. Germline CDR1 reads SGHRS; CDR2 reads YFSETQ. The CDR3 coding sequence is TGCGCCAGCAGCTCTTTACAGGGGGGGGACGGCTACACCTTC. Its translation is CASSSLQGGDGYTF.

This sequence joins TRBV7-9 and TRBJ1-4, with D perhaps matching TRBD1 (5 bases). CDR3 length: 14 amino acids. Per germline, CDR1 SEHNR and CDR2 FQNEAQ (reference sequence). Trimming removed 6 bases at V and 4 bases at J, with 12 bases between. As DNA, the CDR3 is TGTGCCAGCAGTTACGACAGAAATAATGAAAAACTGTTTTTT. Residues: CASSYDRNNEKLFF.

This chain links TRBV19 with TRBJ2-3, with no clear D. In germline, CDR1 is LNHDA, CDR2 SQIVND (reference sequence). The CDR3 runs to 15 residues. V was cut by 2 bases and J by 1 base, with 10 bases left in between. CDR3 amino acids: CASSIRLGGTDTQYF. CDR3 sequence (DNA): TGTGCCAGTAGTATAAGGCTAGGCGGCACAGATACGCAGTATTTT.

The chain links TRBV27 to TRBJ2-2, with D maybe TRBD1 (6 bases). From germline, CDR1 is MNHEY and CDR2 SMNVEV (reference sequence). This CDR3 has 17 amino acids. With 6 bases removed from V and 0 bases from J, the gap between germline ends came to 17 bases. The CDR3 DNA reads as TGTGCCAGCAGGCCTACCTCGGACAGCTCGAACACCGGGGAGCTGTTTTTT. Amino acid sequence: CASRPTSDSSNTGELFF.

This rearrangement joins TRBV19 to TRBJ1-4, with 7 bases that match TRBD1. Germline V gene lookup returns CDR1 LNHDA and CDR2 SQIVND (reference sequence). The CDR3 runs to 14 residues. V was clipped by 9 bases and J by 5 bases; unmatched bases: 9. The CDR3 sequence is CASTLDRLNEKLFF. For the CDR3, the DNA is TGTGCCAGCACGTTGGACAGGCTGAATGAAAAACTGTTTTTT.